This TCR beta chain was captured in a study of post-analysis software for immune sequencing data. Study background: Recorded disease courses covered relapsing-remitting, secondary progressive and progressive-relapsing multiple sclerosis. Some patients had no subtype annotation.

With 0 bases removed from V and 7 bases from J, the gap between germline ends came to 10 bases. The CDR3 loop spans 14 amino acids. Germline assignment: CDR1 DFQATT and CDR2 SNEGSKA (reference sequence). A few counts support this clonotype. Its target is not known. Study-level points and caveats: Normalized Chao1 diversity was significantly reduced in patients versus controls. Patients had higher frequencies than controls of about 5 TRBV segments, including TRBV5-6, TRBV5-1 and TRBV20-1.

Tagging with unique molecular identifiers was a feature of the TCR beta cDNA libraries. In TCRdb, the PCR reads were re-called with MiXCR into one record per CDR3 protein. The table includes hundreds of thousands of distinct CDR3 sequences, roughly half detected once. This clonotype was obtained from a girl aged 5-17 years with multiple sclerosis. Sample: blood. The chain is built from TRBV20-1 and TRBJ1-6; tentative D call: TRBD1 (5 bases). The CDR3 reads CSARDGTDNSPLHF. In DNA, the CDR3 is TGCAGTGCTAGAGATGGGACGGACAATTCACCCCTCCACTTT.